Reported below is one T cell receptor (beta chain). This specimen belongs to a study of T cell responses to AZD1222 COVID-19 vaccine. Pooled together were second doses at about 4 or about 12 weeks. Sequencing used immunoSEQ multiplex PCR; TCRdb keeps in-frame clones, though not all of them. The data contain about 180,000 clones, about 86% of them singletons. This clonotype originated in an adult who received the AZD1222 COVID-19 vaccine. Sequenced material: peripheral blood, taken 28 days after the second AZD1222 dose.

Here the CDR3 reads CATSLKRMNTEAFF. CDR3 sequence (DNA): TGTGCCACCAGCTTAAAGAGAATGAACACTGAAGCTTTCTTT. The rearrangement joins TRBV15 to TRBJ1-1; the D is unclear. Germline V lookup: CDR1 LNHNV, CDR2 YYDKDF (reference sequence). V was trimmed by 5 bases and J by 0 bases, leaving 10 bases between them. The CDR3 loop spans 14 amino acids.